This is a list of T cell receptor beta chains from one sample in a study of metastatic and nonmetastatic thyroid tumors. TCRdb re-analyzed the PCR reads using MiXCR. The table includes fewer than 5,500 clones, roughly 33% detected once. The specimen was adjacent normal tissue. These receptors originate from a male donor with papillary thyroid cancer or a benign thyroid nodule (not recorded which). Some clones in this sample may be carry-over from other donors' samples. CDR3s include the opening cysteine and the closing phenylalanine or tryptophan. The D gene is left open where the match is weak. Rows may omit the clone size; those that give it use once, few, many or a size class.

few | NA | TRBJ2-2 | TRBV19 | TGTGCCAGTAGTTGGGCTATCGGGGACGGGGAGCTGTTTTTT | CASSWAIGDGELFF
few | TRBD1 | TRBJ1-2 | TRBV19 | TGTGCCAGTAGTACCCGGACAGGAACTAACTATGGCTACACCTTC | CASSTRTGTNYGYTF
few | NA | TRBJ2-2 | TRBV12-3/TRBV12-4 | TGTGCCAGCAGTTGGGGGATACTAGTTGGCGAGGGGAGCGGGGAGCTGTTTTTT | CASSWGILVGEGSGELFF
few | NA | TRBJ2-1 | TRBV6-2/TRBV6-3 | TGTGCCAGCAGCCCCCCCGGACCCATAGCGTCGGAAGAGCAGTTCTTC | CASSPPGPIASEEQFF
once | NA | TRBJ2-1 | TRBV7-2 | TGTGCCAGCAGCCTAGCGACGAGCTCCTACAATGAGCAGTTCTTC | CASSLATSSYNEQFF
NA | NA | TRBJ2-7 | TRBV11-2 | TGTGCCAGCAGTTTATCACTTAGGATCGCGGGGCAGTACTTC | CASSLSLRIAGQYF
once | NA | TRBJ2-7 | TRBV7-2 | TGTGCCAGCAGCTTTAGGACCGAAAGAGCCTACGAGCAGTACTTC | CASSFRTERAYEQYF
NA | TRBD2 | TRBJ2-3 | TRBV12-3/TRBV12-4 | TGTGCCAGCAGTTTACAGGGCGGGGGGCCAAATACGGATACGCAGTATTTT | CASSLQGGGPNTDTQYF
NA | NA | TRBJ2-1 | TRBV9 | TGTGCCAGCAGCTCAGGACAGAGCTCCTACAATGAGCAGTTCTTC | CASSSGQSSYNEQFF
few | TRBD1 | TRBJ1-4 | TRBV6-6 | TGTGCCAGCAGCTACTGGGGGACAGGCCGGAGGGAAAAACTGTTTTTT | CASSYWGTGRREKLFF
NA | TRBD1 | TRBJ1-5 | TRBV19 | TGTGCCAGCTCCACAGGGGGGTATACGAGCAATCAGCCCCAGCATTTT | CASSTGGYTSNQPQHF
few | TRBD1 | TRBJ1-2 | TRBV6-1 | TGTGCCAGCGGGAGACAGGGTGTCGACTATGGCTACACCTTC | CASGRQGVDYGYTF
NA | NA | TRBJ2-7 | TRBV28 | TGTGCCAGTCAGGGGACACCTTGGGGTTACGAGCAGTACTTC | CASQGTPWGYEQYF
large | NA | TRBJ1-5 | TRBV12-3/TRBV12-4 | TGTGCCAGCAGTTTATTGGGAAGCAATCAGCCCCAGCATTTT | CASSLLGSNQPQHF
NA | NA | TRBJ2-7 | TRBV5-1 | TGCGCCAGCAGCTTGGTAGGGGGAGGGGACGAGCAGTACTTC | CASSLVGGGDEQYF
NA | TRBD2 | TRBJ2-2 | TRBV11-2 | TGTGCCAGCAGCCCAACTTGGCCTAGCGGGGGGACCACCGGGGAGCTGTTTTTT | CASSPTWPSGGTTGELFF
NA | NA | TRBJ1-1 | TRBV12-3/TRBV12-4 | TGTGCCAGCAGTTTTGCAGGGTTGTCCACTGAAGCTTTCTTT | CASSFAGLSTEAFF
NA | TRBD1 | TRBJ1-2 | TRBV24-1 | TGTGCCACCAGTGGCAAACCGGGACAGAACTATGGCTACACCTTC | CATSGKPGQNYGYTF
large | TRBD2 | TRBJ2-1 | TRBV6-1 | TGTGCCAGCTGCTTAGCGGGCCCCTCCTACAATGAGCAGTTCTTC | CASCLAGPSYNEQFF
NA | NA | TRBJ1-4 | TRBV7-2 | TGTGCCAGCAGTTCACAGGGTGAAAAACTGTTTTTT | CASSSQGEKLFF
few | NA | TRBJ1-1 | TRBV11-2 | TGTGCCAGCAGCTCATCATCGGGTTGGAACACTGAAGCTTTCTTT | CASSSSSGWNTEAFF
NA | TRBD2 | TRBJ2-7 | TRBV2 | TGTGCCAGCAGTGGACTAGCGGGGGGCTCCTACGAGCAGTACTTC | CASSGLAGGSYEQYF
NA | TRBD1 | TRBJ2-1 | TRBV20-1 | TGCAGTGCTAGAGATCTTAGGACAGGGGACTACAATGAGCAGTTCTTC | CSARDLRTGDYNEQFF